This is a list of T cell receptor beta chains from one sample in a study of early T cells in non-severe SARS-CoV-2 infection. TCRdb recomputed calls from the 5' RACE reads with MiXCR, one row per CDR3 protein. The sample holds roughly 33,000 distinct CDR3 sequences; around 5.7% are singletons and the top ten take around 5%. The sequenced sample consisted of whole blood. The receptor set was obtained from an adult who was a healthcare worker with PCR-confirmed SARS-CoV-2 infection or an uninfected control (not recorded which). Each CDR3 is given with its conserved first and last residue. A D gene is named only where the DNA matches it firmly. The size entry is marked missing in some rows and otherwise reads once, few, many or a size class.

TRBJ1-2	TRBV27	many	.	CASSLGGTSYGYTF	TGTGCCAGCAGTTTAGGCGGGACTTCTTATGGCTACACCTTC
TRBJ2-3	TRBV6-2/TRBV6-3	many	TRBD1	CASSLQDRGLADTQYF	TGTGCCAGCAGTCTCCAGGACAGGGGGCTCGCAGATACGCAGTATTTT
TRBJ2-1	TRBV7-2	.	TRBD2	CASRHYSGRAFDIRNEQFF	TGTGCCAGCAGGCATTATAGCGGGAGGGCCTTCGATATACGAAATGAGCAGTTCTTC
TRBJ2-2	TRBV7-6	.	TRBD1	CASSSPGQGDHTGELFF	TGTGCCAGCAGCTCTCCTGGACAGGGAGATCACACCGGGGAGCTGTTTTTT
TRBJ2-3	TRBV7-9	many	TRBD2	CASSLRAGGSTDTQYF	TGTGCCAGCAGCTTAAGAGCGGGGGGAAGCACAGATACGCAGTATTTT
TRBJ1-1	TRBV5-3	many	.	CARTSSLKQGLRRGFTEAFF	TGTGCCAGGACTTCTAGTCTGAAGCAGGGCTTAAGAAGGGGGTTCACTGAAGCTTTCTTT
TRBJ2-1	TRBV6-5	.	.	CASSALRPPEQFF	TGTGCCAGCAGTGCGCTCCGCCCCCCTGAGCAGTTCTTC
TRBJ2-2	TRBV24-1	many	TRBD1	CATSDPRGRTGELFF	TGTGCCACCAGTGACCCCAGGGGGCGCACCGGGGAGCTGTTTTTT
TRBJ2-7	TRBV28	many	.	CASSLPGIYEQYF	TGTGCCAGCAGTTTACCGGGTATCTACGAGCAGTACTTC
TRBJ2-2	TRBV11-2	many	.	CASSLEPGGPTNTGELFF	TGTGCCAGCAGCTTAGAGCCCGGGGGGCCCACGAACACCGGGGAGCTGTTTTTT
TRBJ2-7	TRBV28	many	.	CASSSLRQASSYEQYF	TGTGCCAGCAGTTCGCTCAGACAGGCGAGCTCCTACGAGCAGTACTTC
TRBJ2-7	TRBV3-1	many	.	CASSQGPMSYEQYF	TGTGCCAGCAGCCAAGGGCCTATGAGCTACGAGCAGTACTTC
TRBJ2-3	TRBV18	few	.	CASSPTLSTDTQYF	TGTGCCAGCTCACCAACCCTTAGCACAGATACGCAGTATTTT
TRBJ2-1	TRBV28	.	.	CASRTLGDEQFF	TGTGCCAGCAGGACTCTTGGGGATGAGCAGTTCTTC
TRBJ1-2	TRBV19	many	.	CASSRVTAASNYGYTF	TGTGCCAGTAGTAGGGTTACAGCAGCCTCAAACTATGGCTACACCTTC
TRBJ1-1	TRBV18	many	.	CASSPPSGGYPNTEAFF	TGTGCCAGCTCCCCCCCCTCCGGGGGGTACCCGAACACTGAAGCTTTCTTT
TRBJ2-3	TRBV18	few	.	CASSPPSADTQYF	TGTGCCAGCTCACCTCCCTCAGCGGATACGCAGTATTTT
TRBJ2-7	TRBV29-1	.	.	CSVEVQTGVFDYEQYF	TGCAGCGTTGAAGTCCAGACGGGAGTCTTTGACTACGAGCAGTACTTC
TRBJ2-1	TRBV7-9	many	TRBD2	CASSLGQGLAGNEQFF	TGTGCCAGCAGCTTAGGCCAGGGACTAGCGGGGAATGAGCAGTTCTTC
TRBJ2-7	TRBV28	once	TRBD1	CASSSITGGRYEQYF	TGTGCCAGCAGTTCCATTACAGGGGGGCGGTACGAGCAGTACTTC
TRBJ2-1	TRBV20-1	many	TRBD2	CSAQGGLANEQFF	TGCAGTGCTCAGGGAGGACTAGCTAATGAGCAGTTCTTC
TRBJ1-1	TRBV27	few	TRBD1	CASSYGQGYTEAFF	TGTGCCAGCAGTTACGGACAGGGGTACACTGAAGCTTTCTTT
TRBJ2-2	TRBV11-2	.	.	CASSYTGELFF	TGTGCCAGCAGCTACACCGGGGAGCTGTTTTTT
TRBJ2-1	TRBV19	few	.	CASSDRDFHNEQFF	TGTGCCAGTAGTGACCGGGACTTCCACAATGAGCAGTTCTTC
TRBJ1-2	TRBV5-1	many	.	CASSFDTSLGYTF	TGCGCCAGCAGCTTCGACACCTCCCTGGGCTACACCTTC
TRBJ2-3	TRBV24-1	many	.	CATSDLDTDTQYF	TGTGCCACCAGTGATTTGGACACAGATACGCAGTATTTT
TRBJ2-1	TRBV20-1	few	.	CSARMPQAGLMAGQFF	TGCAGTGCCCGGATGCCCCAAGCCGGCCTAATGGCGGGGCAGTTCTTC
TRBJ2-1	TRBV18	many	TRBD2	CASSPLRGKVDEQFF	TGTGCCAGCTCACCACTGCGGGGGAAGGTCGATGAGCAGTTCTTC
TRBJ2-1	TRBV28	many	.	CASSLIPGERTRNEQFF	TGTGCCAGCAGTTTGATCCCGGGGGAAAGGACGAGAAATGAGCAGTTCTTC
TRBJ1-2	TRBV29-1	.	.	CSVAPTTDSELTVDYGYTF	TGCAGCGTTGCACCCACGACGGACAGCGAACTCACGGTTGACTATGGCTACACCTTC
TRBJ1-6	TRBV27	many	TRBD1	CASSRHQGDSYNSPLHF	TGTGCCAGCAGTCGCCACCAGGGGGACTCCTATAATTCACCCCTCCACTTT
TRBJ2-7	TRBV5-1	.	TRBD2	CASTQLAGGPYEQYF	TGCGCCAGCACCCAGCTAGCGGGAGGGCCGTACGAGCAGTACTTC
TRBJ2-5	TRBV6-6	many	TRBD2	CASSYSQREETQYF	TGTGCCAGCAGCTACTCCCAGCGGGAGGAGACCCAGTACTTC
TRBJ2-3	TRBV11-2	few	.	CASSLVRLDTQYF	TGTGCCAGCAGCTTAGTGAGGCTGGATACGCAGTATTTT
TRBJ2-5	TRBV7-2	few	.	CASTVGPEETQYF	TGTGCCAGCACCGTGGGCCCAGAGGAGACCCAGTACTTC
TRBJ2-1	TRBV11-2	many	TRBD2	CASSFVIGLAGPTTYNEQFF	TGTGCCAGCAGCTTCGTAATAGGACTAGCGGGACCAACCACATACAATGAGCAGTTCTTC
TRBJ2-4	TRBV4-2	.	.	CASSQGSVSGTSQYF	TGTGCCAGCAGCCAAGGTTCCGTTTCCGGTACTAGTCAGTACTTC
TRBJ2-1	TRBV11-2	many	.	CASRSTGNEQFF	TGTGCCAGCAGATCTACAGGGAATGAGCAGTTCTTC
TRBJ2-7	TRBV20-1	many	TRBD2	CSARLAGVTYEQYF	TGCAGTGCTAGACTAGCGGGAGTTACCTACGAGCAGTACTTC
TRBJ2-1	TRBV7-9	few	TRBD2	CASSLRTSGHNEQFF	TGTGCCAGCAGCTTACGGACTAGCGGCCACAATGAGCAGTTCTTC